The present TCR beta chain was sequenced within a study of CD8+ T cells in alopecia areata. Study-wide results and caveats: Lesional tissue from the scalp (especially in alopecia totalis/universalis) showed higher clonality than normal scalp. Administration of tofacitinib significantly diminished scalp clonality and expanded CD8+ clones within the top 100. Under tofacitinib, numerous expanded lesional clonotypes remained detectable in scalp and blood.

Extraction and reverse transcription of RNA yielded cDNA as the sequencing template. This table comes from immunoSEQ multiplex PCR, and its TCRdb copy is limited to in-frame clones, with some not included. The table lists about 190,000 clones, 64% of them singletons. Trimming stripped 3 bases from V and 4 bases from J, with 15 bases between. Germline V gives CDR1 GTSNPN, CDR2 SVGIG (reference sequence). This CDR3 spans 15 amino acids. Treatment given: oral pan-JAK inhibitor, 5-10 mg twice daily. From alopecia areata patients, lesional scalp punch biopsies and peripheral blood were collected. A word on this clone: The antigen is undetermined.

The TCR originated in a human donor with alopecia areata. V usage is TRBV30 and J usage is TRBJ2-2; TRBD1 or TRBD2 may be the D gene (6 bases each). The input for sequencing was CD4+ T cells sorted from blood, taken at approximately week 49, from a patient treated with tofacitinib. The CDR3 sequence: CAWSGLTGPTGELFF. DNA for the CDR3: TGTGCCTGGAGCGGACTAACAGGGCCCACCGGGGAGCTGTTTTTT.